One sample yielded the 24 T cell receptor beta chains listed below, sequenced in a study of neoadjuvant nivolumab and ipilimumab in lung cancer (dated by TCRdb to between 2020 and 2021). Library preparation used the immunoSEQ multiplex PCR assay. This is the immuneACCESS table as TCRdb keeps it, with only in-frame sequences that have V and J called. A part of the clones is gone; compared with another copy, unresolved V genes explain less than half, and the rest is unexplained. In all, the sample holds 15,000 to 20,000 clones, and around 69% of those were seen once. Under 8.5% of the sample belongs to the ten largest clones. This sample's time point label indicates: at surgical resection after neoadjuvant nivolumab +/- ipilimumab. The sample in question was tumor tissue, obtained after neoadjuvant nivolumab, alone or with ipilimumab, at or shortly before surgery. These receptors all come from an adult with non-small cell lung cancer.

The V and J genes are TRBV5-8 and TRBJ1-4; 10 bases match TRBD1. The CDR3 has 16 amino acids. Germline loops: CDR1 SGHTS, CDR2 YDEGEE. Trimming removed 4 bases from V and 4 bases from J; junction bases left unmatched: 7. CDR3 nucleotide sequence: TGTGCCAGCAGCCCGGACAGGGGGGGACATAATGAAAAACTGTTTTTT. Translation: CASSPDRGGHNEKLFF. The whole variable domain, filled in from reference TRBV5-8 and TRBJ1-4, reads EAGVTQSPTHLIKTRGQQATLRCSPISGHTSVYWYQQALGLGLQFLLWYDEGEERNRGNFPPRFSGRQFPNYSSELNVNALELEDSALYLCASSPDRGGHNEKLFFGSGTQLSVL.

The chain joins TRBV11-2 to TRBJ1-4, with a possible D match to TRBD1 (5 bases). The CDR3 contains 16 residues. CDR1 is SGHAT, CDR2 FQNNGV, per germline. The germline V and J ends were trimmed by 1 base and 0 bases, with 9 bases remaining between them. CDR3 nucleotides: TGTGCCAGCAGCTTAGGACAGCTTGCAACTAATGAAAAACTGTTTTTT. Residues: CASSLGQLATNEKLFF.

The chain has TRBV18 and TRBJ2-6; tentatively, D is TRBD1 (5 bases). V lost 5 bases and J 5 bases, leaving 22 bases between the germline ends. The CDR3 length is 18 residues. The V gene's germline CDR1 is KGHSH and CDR2 LQKENI. The CDR3 region is CASSMSKDIYNRANVLTF. The DNA for the CDR3 is TGTGCCAGCTCAATGTCCAAGGACATTTACAATCGGGCCAACGTCCTGACTTTC.

This clone was seen just once. This sequence joins TRBV7-6 and TRBJ1-1; TRBD1 matches at 9 bases. The V gene's germline CDR1 is SGHVS and CDR2 FNYEAQ. The CDR3 totals 14 residues. The V and J ends lost 3 bases and 4 bases, in that order; junction bases with no gene match: 3. CDR3 DNA sequence: TGTGCCAGCAGCTTGGCGGACAGGGGCACTGAAGCTTTCTTT. It encodes CASSLADRGTEAFF.

This sequence joins TRBV6-5 and TRBJ1-2; TRBD1 matches at 9 bases. Looked up from germline, CDR1 is MNHEY and CDR2 is SVGAGI. Unmatched junction bases numbered 9, after V lost 6 bases and J lost 4 bases. This CDR3 has 15 amino acids. The CDR3 sequence is CASRPPGQGPYGYTF. CDR3 DNA: TGTGCCAGCAGACCCCCGGGACAGGGACCCTATGGCTACACCTTC.

Only a few counts were recorded for this clone. The gene calls are TRBV2 and TRBJ1-1; D call uncertain. The CDR3 is 14 amino acids. Trimming left V 6 bases short and J 1 base short, with 12 bases between. Germline V gene lookup returns CDR1 SNHLY and CDR2 FYNNEI. Written as DNA, the CDR3 is TGTGCCAGCAGCGCGACGACAAGGAACACTGAAGCTTTCTTT. It translates to CASSATTRNTEAFF.

The V and J genes are TRBV5-1 and TRBJ2-2; a possible D gene is TRBD1 (6 bases). CDR3 size: 15 residues. The germline V gene has CDR1 SGHRS and CDR2 YFSETQ. Trimming took off 0 bases at V and 5 bases at J, with 11 bases between the two ends. CDR3 nucleotide sequence: TGCGCCAGCAGCTTGGACAGGGTGAGGACCGGGGAGCTGTTTTTT. Translated, it gives CASSLDRVRTGELFF. The variable domain in full, completed from reference TRBV5-1 and TRBJ2-2, reads KAGVTQTPRYLIKTRGQQVTLSCSPISGHRSVSWYQQTPGQGLQFLFEYFSETQRNKGNFPGRFSGRQFSNSRSEMNVSTLELGDSALYLCASSLDRVRTGELFFGEGSRLTVL.

This clone was seen a handful of times. The chain carries TRBV6-5 and TRBJ2-5; 7 nucleotides align to TRBD1. The germline CDR1 and CDR2 sequences are MNHEY and SVGAGI. The CDR3 is made up of 13 amino acids. V shed 5 bases, J shed 7 bases, and the junction held 7 bases outside the gene matches. The CDR3 spells CASSEDRTGTQYF. The CDR3 nucleotides read TGTGCCAGCAGTGAGGACAGGACGGGGACCCAGTACTTC.

The chain employs TRBV5-1 and TRBJ2-1; TRBD2 matches at 10 bases. The CDR3 spans 16 residues. CDR1 SGHRS and CDR2 YFSETQ come from the germline V gene. The J segment lost 2 bases and the V segment lost 4 bases, leaving 6 bases of the junction unmatched. CDR3 in amino acids: CASSPQAGGTYNEQFF. As DNA, the CDR3 is TGCGCCAGCAGCCCGCAAGCGGGGGGGACCTACAATGAGCAGTTCTTC.

The genes are TRBV6-5 and TRBJ2-5; D uncertain. The CDR3 contains 12 residues. Germline values: CDR1 MNHEY, CDR2 SVGAGI. Between the trimmed V and J ends, which lost 4 bases and 5 bases, there was a span of 8 bases. The CDR3 bases are TGTGCCAGCAGTTGGTCCGGGGAGACCCAGTACTTC. It codes for CASSWSGETQYF.

The chain employs TRBV2 and TRBJ1-2; the D gene is possibly TRBD1 (6 bases). CDR1 is SNHLY, CDR2 FYNNEI, per germline. This CDR3 is 14 amino acids long. V shed 2 bases and J shed 9 bases, with 16 bases lying between them. CDR3 sequence reads: CASSERRTANRYTF. The DNA of the CDR3 is TGTGCCAGCAGTGAACGTCGGACAGCCAATCGCTACACCTTC.

The J gene is TRBJ2-7, the V gene TRBV7-8; D is uncertain. V shed 6 bases and J shed 0 bases, with 6 bases lying between them. Germline-derived CDR1 and CDR2 are SGHVS and FQNEAQ. This CDR3 is 12 amino acids long. The CDR3 bases are TGTGCCAGCAGACAGAACTCCTACGAGCAGTACTTC. Its translation: CASRQNSYEQYF.

This chain joins TRBV4-3 and TRBJ2-7; 7 bases are a match to TRBD2. The CDR3 is 13 amino acids. Germline CDR1 reads LGHNA; CDR2 reads YSLEER. Trimming at V came to 1 base and at J to 6 bases, leaving 3 bases not matched to a gene. This CDR3 reads CASSQGSGTEQYF. The CDR3 nucleotides read TGCGCCAGCAGCCAAGGCAGCGGGACCGAGCAGTACTTC.

This clone was counted a single time. The chain combines TRBV2 with TRBJ1-1, with D possibly being TRBD1 (6 bases). The germline V gene has CDR1 SNHLY and CDR2 FYNNEI. CDR3 length: 14 residues. The V end lost 7 bases, the J end lost 5 bases, and 17 bases lay between the germline ends. Written as DNA, the CDR3 is TGTGCCAGCAATTTGGGGGGCGAGGGGACTGAAGCTTTCTTT. Protein sequence: CASNLGGEGTEAFF.

This clone has more than one count but fewer than ten. The chain uses TRBV14 and TRBJ2-1; D unresolved. The CDR3 covers 13 residues. V lost 4 bases to trimming and J lost 5 bases, with 9 bases between them. CDR1 is SGHDN and CDR2 is FVKESK in the germline V gene. The CDR3 sequence: CASSLDPHNEQFF. For the CDR3, the DNA is TGTGCCAGCAGCCTAGACCCCCACAATGAGCAGTTCTTC. Full variable domain (remainder filled in from reference TRBV14 and TRBJ2-1): EAGVTQFPSHSVIEKGQTVTLRCDPISGHDNLYWYRRVMGKEIKFLLHFVKESKQDESGMPNNRFLAERTGGTYSTLKVQPAELEDSGVYFCASSLDPHNEQFFGPGTRLTVL.

A remark on this clone: The junction departs from the called germline gene at one end, perhaps through a read error. This chain links TRBV7-9 with TRBJ2-1; 9 bases fit TRBD2. CDR3 length: 11 amino acids. The germline V gene encodes CDR1 SEHNR and CDR2 FQNEAQ (reference sequence). The CDR3 DNA follows: TGTGCCAGCAGCCTAGCGGGAGAGCAGTTCTTC. Amino acids: CASSLAGEQFF.

The chain is built from TRBV19 and TRBJ1-5, with D uncertain. Trimming cost V 5 bases and J 4 bases, with 9 bases left between them. The CDR3 has 13 amino acids. Germline V gene sequence: CDR1 LNHDA, CDR2 SQIVND (reference sequence). The CDR3 loop is CASSWDLNQPQHF. In nucleotides, the CDR3 is TGTGCCAGTAGTTGGGATTTAAATCAGCCCCAGCATTTT.

The V gene is TRBV10-3, the J gene TRBJ2-7, with 9 bases matching TRBD1. After removal of 5 bases from V and 3 bases from J, the junction contained 5 bases not matched to a gene. The germline CDR1 and CDR2 sequences are ENHRY and SYGVKD. This CDR3 is built from 14 residues. The CDR3 sequence: CAISRRTGDYEQYF. The CDR3 coding sequence is TGTGCCATCAGTCGTAGGACAGGGGACTACGAGCAGTACTTC.

V usage is TRBV13 and J usage is TRBJ1-1, with D perhaps TRBD1 (5 bases). This CDR3 has 15 residues. Trimming took off 5 bases at V and 1 base at J, with 14 bases between the two ends. In germline, CDR1 is PRHDT, CDR2 FYEKMQ (reference sequence). CDR3 sequence (DNA): TGTGCCAGCAGCCTCGCCGTCGGACAGAACACTGAAGCTTTCTTT. Amino acid sequence: CASSLAVGQNTEAFF.

This clone has more than one count but fewer than ten. CDR3 residues: CTSSPSLSSYNEQFF. CDR3 nucleotide sequence: TGCACCAGCAGCCCCTCCCTTAGCTCCTACAATGAGCAGTTCTTC. The chain has TRBV1 and TRBJ2-1; TRBD2 is the table's D call and was not checked against the DNA. TRBV1 is assigned pseudogene status. The CDR3 has 15 amino acids.

The gene calls are TRBV5-1 and TRBJ2-7, with D perhaps matching TRBD2 (5 bases). Trimming stripped 3 bases from V and 6 bases from J, with 19 bases between. This CDR3 is 15 amino acids long. Per germline, CDR1 SGHRS and CDR2 YFSETQ. The CDR3 sequence: CASSSRTSGPGEQYF. The CDR3 DNA reads as TGCGCCAGCAGCTCGCGCACTAGTGGCCCTGGCGAGCAGTACTTC. Filled out from reference TRBV5-1 and TRBJ2-7, the complete variable domain reads KAGVTQTPRYLIKTRGQQVTLSCSPISGHRSVSWYQQTPGQGLQFLFEYFSETQRNKGNFPGRFSGRQFSNSRSEMNVSTLELGDSALYLCASSSRTSGPGEQYFGPGTRLTVT.

The chain carries TRBV14 and TRBJ1-2; D might be TRBD1 (6 bases). The V and J ends lost 4 bases and 4 bases respectively, with 13 bases between them. Germline-derived CDR1 and CDR2 are SGHDN and FVKESK. The CDR3 length is 14 residues. The CDR3 region has the DNA TGTGCCAGCAGCCCTACAGGGTCCCCCTATGGCTACACCTTC. The encoded protein is CASSPTGSPYGYTF.

The V call is TRBV14, the J call TRBJ2-3; tentatively, D is TRBD1 (6 bases). Per the germline V gene, CDR1 is SGHDN and CDR2 is FVKESK. CDR3 length: 14 residues. With 1 base removed from V and 1 base from J, the gap between germline ends came to 6 bases. In DNA form, the CDR3 reads TGTGCCAGCAGCCAAGCAGGGGGCACAGATACGCAGTATTTT. Its translation: CASSQAGGTDTQYF.

Only a few counts were recorded for this clone. V and J are TRBV6-1 and TRBJ1-5; D call uncertain. Between the trimmed V and J ends, which lost 7 bases and 1 base, there was a span of 11 bases. The CDR3 has 14 amino acids. The germline V gene has CDR1 MNHNS and CDR2 SASEGT. In DNA form, the CDR3 reads TGTGCCAGCACCCCCCCTGGGAGCAATCAGCCCCAGCATTTT. Protein: CASTPPGSNQPQHF.